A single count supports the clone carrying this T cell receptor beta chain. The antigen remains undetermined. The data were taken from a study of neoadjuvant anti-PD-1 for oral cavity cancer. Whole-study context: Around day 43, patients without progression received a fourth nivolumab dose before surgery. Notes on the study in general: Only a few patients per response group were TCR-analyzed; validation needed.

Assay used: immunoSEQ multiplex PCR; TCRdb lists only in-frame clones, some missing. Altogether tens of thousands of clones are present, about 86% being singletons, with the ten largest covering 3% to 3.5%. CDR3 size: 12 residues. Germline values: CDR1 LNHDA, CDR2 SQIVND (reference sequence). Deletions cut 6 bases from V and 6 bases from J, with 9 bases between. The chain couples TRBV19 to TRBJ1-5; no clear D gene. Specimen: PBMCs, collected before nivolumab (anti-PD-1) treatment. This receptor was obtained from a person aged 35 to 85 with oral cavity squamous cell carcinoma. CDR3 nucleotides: TGTGCCAGTAGAGATATGGGTCAGCCCCAGCATTTT. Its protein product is CASRDMGQPQHF.